This TCR beta chain was recorded in a study of T cell responses to AZD1222 COVID-19 vaccine. General observations from the study: Two AZD1222 doses significantly raised spike-specific TCR breadth and depth over controls.

V gave up 5 bases and J gave up 3 bases, with 14 bases separating them. CDR3 length: 14 residues. Germline loops: CDR1 SGDLS, CDR2 YYNGEE. Sequenced by immunoSEQ multiplex PCR; TCRdb stores in-frame clones only, minus some. The sample records about 160,000 clones, approximately 90% being singletons. In its sample, this clone was seen once. What it binds is unknown. The V call is TRBV9, the J call TRBJ1-1, with TRBD1 as a possible D gene (6 bases). This TCR derives from an adult who received the AZD1222 COVID-19 vaccine. Sample: peripheral blood, taken 28 days after the second AZD1222 dose. The CDR3 spells CASRRGGTDTEAFF. CDR3 nucleotides: TGTGCCAGCAGGAGGGGGGGTACGGACACTGAAGCTTTCTTT.